This is a list of T cell receptor beta chains from one sample in a study of cytotoxic CD8 clonotypes in ibrutinib-treated CLL. Measured with immunoSEQ multiplex PCR; TCRdb has only the in-frame clones, and not every one. In the table there are 300,000 to 400,000 clones, 60% to 80% of which are singletons. This specimen was PBMCs, taken after 36 months of ibrutinib treatment. The source is a human donor with chronic lymphocytic leukemia. The CDR3 runs from the conserved cysteine through the conserved F or W. The D gene is left open where the match is weak. Some rows mark clone size as missing; the rest say once, few, many or name a class of expanded clone.

>TRBV7-9|NA|TRBJ2-1|TRBD1
TGTGCCAGCAGCAAGGACAGGGGAGGATACAATGAGCAGTTCTTC
CASSKDRGGYNEQFF
>TRBV5-1|NA|TRBJ2-1|NA
TGCGCCAGCAGCTTGGGGCCCCACAATGAGCAGTTCTTC
CASSLGPHNEQFF
>TRBV11-2|few|TRBJ2-5|NA
TGTGCCAGCAGCTTAAGGCTGGGGGCATGGGAGACCCAGTACTTC
CASSLRLGAWETQYF
>TRBV11-2|few|TRBJ1-5|NA
TGTGCCAGCAGCTTAGAAGGTACAGGGTCATTGAGGCCCCAGCATTTT
CASSLEGTGSLRPQHF
>TRBV12-1|NA|TRBJ2-3|NA
TGTGCCAGCAGCTTTGCGCCAAACACAGATACGCAGTATTTT
CASSFAPNTDTQYF
>TRBV2|once|TRBJ2-3|TRBD2
TGTGCCAGCAGTGTATCCGGGACTAGCGGGGGGGCCCTTTACCCAGATACGCAGTATTTT
CASSVSGTSGGALYPDTQYF
>TRBV5-1|NA|TRBJ2-1|TRBD2
TGCGCCAGCAGCTTGGTGGGCGGGGGACCGTACAATGAGCAGTTCTTC
CASSLVGGGPYNEQFF
>TRBV29-1|NA|TRBJ2-5|TRBD2
TGCAGCGTTGGGACTAGCGGGCGAGGTTACCAAGAGACCCAGTACTTC
CSVGTSGRGYQETQYF
>TRBV9|NA|TRBJ2-3|NA
TGTGCCAGCAGCGTAGCCAGCGGGCCCACAGATACGCAGTATTTT
CASSVASGPTDTQYF
>TRBV7-9|NA|TRBJ1-2|NA
TGTGCCAGCAGCTTAGGGGGAGGCTATGGCTACACCTTC
CASSLGGGYGYTF
>TRBV9|NA|TRBJ2-3|TRBD1
TGTGCCAGCAGCTCCATACCGGGACAGGGGCCCACAGATACGCAGTATTTT
CASSSIPGQGPTDTQYF
>TRBV7-2|NA|TRBJ2-5|NA
TGTGCCAGCAGCTCCCTCCCGGACCGAGAGACCCAGTACTTC
CASSSLPDRETQYF
>TRBV29-1|NA|TRBJ2-7|NA
TGCAGCGTTTGGGGAACTGCCTCCGATGGCGAGCAGTACTTC
CSVWGTASDGEQYF
>TRBV5-4|NA|TRBJ2-7|TRBD2
TGTGCCAGCAGCTTGGCAGCGGGGATCTCGTCCTATGAGCAGTACTTC
CASSLAAGISSYEQYF
>TRBV29-1|NA|TRBJ1-2|NA
TGCAGCGTTGAAGTGGGCTATGGCTACACCTTC
CSVEVGYGYTF
>TRBV5-4|NA|TRBJ1-1|NA
TGTGCCAGCAGCAGGGGTAACACGGGAGACACTGAAGCTTTCTTT
CASSRGNTGDTEAFF
>TRBV4-1|NA|TRBJ1-5|NA
TGCGCCAGCAGCCAAGATCACAGCTATAGCAATCAGCCCCAGCATTTT
CASSQDHSYSNQPQHF
>TRBV5-1|NA|TRBJ2-3|TRBD2
TGCGCCAGCAGTACTTGGGGGGGTTCAGATACGCAGTATTTT
CASSTWGGSDTQYF
>TRBV10-3|NA|TRBJ2-7|NA
TGTGCCATCAGCGACCCCTCCGCGGAGGTTGAGTACGAGCAGTACTTC
CAISDPSAEVEYEQYF
>TRBV7-2|NA|TRBJ2-3|NA
TGTGCCAGCAGCACCTACAGGACAGATACGCAGTATTTT
CASSTYRTDTQYF
>TRBV5-1|few|TRBJ2-7|NA
TGCGCCAGCAGCTTGGGCCTAGCCTCCTACGAGCAGTACTTC
CASSLGLASYEQYF
>TRBV4-1|NA|TRBJ2-6|TRBD1
TGCGCCAGCAGCCAAGGTGGAGGGGACAGGGTGGGTTTCTCTGGGGCCAACGTCCTGACTTTC
CASSQGGGDRVGFSGANVLTF
>TRBV28|NA|TRBJ2-7|TRBD2
TGTGCCAGCAGTGTCCGGGGGGTGTATGGCTACGAGCAGTACTTC
CASSVRGVYGYEQYF
>TRBV19|few|TRBJ1-5|NA
TGTGCCAGTAGTATAGGGGGCGCGGGTCAGCCCCAGCATTTT
CASSIGGAGQPQHF
>TRBV6-1|NA|TRBJ2-7|NA
TGTGCCAGCAGGACCACCCTGTACTACGAGCAGTACTTC
CASRTTLYYEQYF
>TRBV10-1|once|TRBJ2-2|NA
TGCGCCAGCAGCAAACCGGCCGGGGAGCTGTTTTTT
CASSKPAGELFF
>TRBV27|NA|TRBJ2-3|NA
TGTGCCAGCAGTGGGAGGCCCGGCACAGATACGCAGTATTTT
CASSGRPGTDTQYF
>TRBV7-8|NA|TRBJ2-7|NA
TGTGCCAGCAGCTCCGACTGGACCTCCTACGAGCAGTACTTC
CASSSDWTSYEQYF